This TCR beta chain was observed in a study of shared clonotypes between healthy human individuals (dated by TCRdb to between 2020 and 2021). About the study as a whole: The cohort included a few men and a couple of women between 18 and 49 years of age. Per donor, three plates each were used for CD4 naive and CD4 memory, two for CD8 naive, and one for CD8 memory. To estimate repertoire size and how much clonotype sharing occurs between individuals, the study deeply sequenced the blood TCR repertoires of roughly 5 healthy adults. To increase sequencing depth and limit assay-specific biases, different laboratories used diverse techniques to prepare libraries and sequence TCR repertoires. Between about 0.9 and 8.9 billion PBMCs per donor were obtained by leukapheresis.

About this clone: The clone's antigen remains unknown. The input lacks base qualities; no much larger clone sits a single base away.

Using the deep immunoSEQ assay, multiplex PCR amplified TCR CDR3 regions from genomic DNA. Extracted genomic DNA from each cell subset was spread evenly across all wells of several immunoSEQ 96-well plates, with each plate serving as a replicate. For sorted subsets, approximately 210 ng of genomic DNA, equivalent to 25,000 to 35,000 T cell genomes, went into each replicate PCR. Purified libraries were measured with a Qubit 3.0 fluorometer, size-checked on a Bioanalyzer 2100, and measured again with the KAPA Library Quantification kit. A separate single-read 150-cycle Illumina NextSeq 550 flow cell was used to sequence each immunoSEQ 96-well plate. The authors' pipeline ran thus. The immunoSEQ output contained only junctional sequences without quality scores, so filtering could not match that applied to full-length reads. To assign V/J genes and CDR3, sequences were annotated against IMGT germline references using PyIR, a Python wrapper for IgBLAST v1.9. Reads were filtered out if the reads had weak V/J assignments (E-value above 1e-6), no CDR3, stop codons, out-of-frame junctions, or ambiguous translated residues. V3J clonotypes were defined as sequences sharing an identical inferred V gene, J gene, and CDR3 amino acid sequence. The percentage overlap between two repertoires was calculated by dividing the number of shared unique clonotypes by the size of the smaller repertoire. Three approaches were used to assess repertoire richness: RTK rarefaction, the Chao1 estimator, and Recon v2.1 estimates of unobserved clonotypes. Generation probabilities for all TCRbeta clonotypes obtained by the gDNA method from a handful of donors were computed using OLGA. TCRdb re-hosts the immuneACCESS table, in-frame sequences only. Its copies lack some clones; in the studies checked, an unresolved V gene accounts for under half of them, and the cause for the rest is not known. That table is the source of V, J and clone size, and D and trimming were worked out from the DNA. The sample table records about 2.4 million clones; 93% of these occur just once. The ten most abundant clones make up roughly 0.39% of the sample.

The CDR3, from cysteine to phenylalanine, totals 14 residues. Of the read, only the CDR3 DNA is kept; its 42 bases are in frame from base 1. The germline V gene specifies LGHNA as CDR1 and YSLEER as CDR2. Clipping removes 3 bases from V and 9 bases from J, with 7 as the unmatched junction base count. The paper's findings and limits, for the study overall: Sampling was restricted to blood, and TCR repertoires in tissues likely differ from the TCR repertoires found in blood. Rarefaction of sorted-subset datasets indicated incomplete sequencing despite the large sequencing depth. Pairwise subsampling led to the expectation that sequencing depth would affect the degree of clonotype sharing among donors. Naive subsets generally had larger estimated clonotype richness than memory subsets did. Clonotypes shared by all four sorted-subset donors showed higher generation probabilities than non-shared clonotypes. The genetic and exposure-history diversity represented was limited by the small number of donors. When a handful of donors were compared, the shared fraction of clonotypes was 5% to 6.5% for naive CD4, approximately 3.3% for naive CD8, 2.3% for memory CD4, and 0.35% to 0.4% for memory CD8.

Donors were healthy HIV-negative adults with no recently reported acute infections or vaccinations. Every donor was a Caucasian adult residing in Nashville, Tennessee, USA. Magnetic negative selection was used to enrich CD4+ T cells, after which naive cells were positively selected on CD45RA and the negative fraction became the memory subset. Blood was collected by leukapheresis, and PBMCs were isolated by Ficoll-Histopaque density gradient centrifugation and then cryopreserved in liquid nitrogen vapor phase. Analytical flow cytometry was used to check the purity and quantity of every magnetically sorted T cell population. From each sorted fraction, genomic DNA was isolated and quantified by UV absorbance on a Nanodrop 2000c.

The receptor's source is a man younger than 35 in good health. Some clones in this sample may be carry-over from other donors' samples. Sequencing input: naive CD4+ T cells from PBMCs. This sample's cell subset or site label indicates: CD45RA+ positively selected. Recombination connected TRBV4-3 to TRBJ2-1; a stretch of 8 junction bases matches TRBD1. CDR3 protein: CASSHRQGTGEQFF. At the DNA level, the sequence is TGCGCCAGCAGCCACCGACAGGGGACCGGTGAGCAGTTCTTC.